This T cell receptor (beta chain) was identified in a study of T-cell reconstitution after alpha-beta-depleted transplantation in children. Preparing the TCRbeta library involved the use of unique molecular identifiers. TCRdb independently ran MiXCR on the PCR reads; one entry per CDR3 protein. The data hold about a million distinct CDR3 sequences, with roughly 31% observed a single time. Details on this clonotype: Its antigen is still unknown.

J lost 4 bases, V lost 5 bases, and 10 bases had no gene match. This CDR3 has 16 residues. Germline assignment: CDR1 LGHNA and CDR2 YNFKEQ. Study-level points and caveats: Some patients showed high day-60 TCRbeta diversity, which derived from surviving recipient T cells and thymic progenitors. Expanded graft clones numbering several hundred reportedly gave rise to alpha-beta T cells about two months after transplant. One year post-transplant, T-cell counts and diversity were largely derived from T cells produced anew.

The chain recombines TRBV4-2 with TRBJ2-1; 8 nucleotides line up with TRBD2. The receptor's source is a boy less than two years old who had a stem cell transplant for SCID, so the T cells may come from the graft donor. The sample in question was PBMCs, mostly from graft donor cells, obtained 360 days after TCRalphabeta/CD19-depleted stem cell transplant. Here the CDR3 reads CASSINRGGRYNEQFF. For the CDR3, the DNA is TGTGCCAGCAGCATTAACCGGGGGGGTCGGTACAATGAGCAGTTCTTC.